A single sample is the source of the 20 T cell receptor beta chains below, sequenced in a study of T-cell reconstitution after alpha-beta-depleted transplantation in children. TCRbeta library construction was performed incorporating unique molecular identifiers. In TCRdb, the PCR reads were re-called with MiXCR into one record per CDR3 protein. Seen here are some 72,000 distinct CDR3 sequences, 5.5% to 7.5% observed once, and the top ten hold around 2.4%. The sequenced sample was PBMCs from the stem cell graft donor, obtained from the stem cell graft. The source of these receptors is a human donor who donated a stem cell graft to a child with acute lymphoblastic leukemia.

This clonotype was detected many times. The chain recombines TRBV28 with TRBJ1-2; no reliable D call. Germline loops: CDR1 MDHEN, CDR2 SYDVKM. CDR3 length: 14 residues. Between the trimmed V and J ends, which lost 6 bases and 1 base, there was a span of 12 bases. CDR3 bases: TGTGCCAGCAGGCCCGAGGATTTTAACTATGGCTACACCTTC. This codes for CASRPEDFNYGYTF.

This clonotype was counted at least ten times. The J gene is TRBJ2-5, the V gene TRBV20-1; no firm D call. This CDR3 region has 14 residues. The germline CDR1 and CDR2 sequences are DFQATT and SNEGSKA (reference sequence). V lost 1 base, J lost 2 bases, and 11 bases lay in between. Here the CDR3 DNA reads TGCAGTGCTAGAGCATCGACGGCTCAAGAGACCCAGTACTTC. This encodes CSARASTAQETQYF.

This clonotype was seen ten or more times. The rearrangement links TRBV5-6 to TRBJ2-5, with D possibly being TRBD2 (5 bases). The CDR3 contains 13 residues. The V gene lost 1 base and the J gene lost 5 bases, with 9 bases spanning the gap. The germline gives CDR1 SGHDT, CDR2 YYEEEE. Written as DNA, the CDR3 is TGTGCCAGCAGCTTGTGGACTGTGGAGACCCAGTACTTC. Protein: CASSLWTVETQYF.

There are many counts of this clonotype. The chain joins TRBV4-3 to TRBJ2-5; D possibly corresponds to TRBD1 (5 bases). V lost 4 bases and J lost 3, with 15 bases in between. The CDR3 extends over 15 amino acids. Germline assignment: CDR1 LGHNA and CDR2 YSLEER. The CDR3 reads CASSPGATAEETQYF. The CDR3 DNA follows: TGCGCCAGCAGCCCCGGAGCGACAGCAGAAGAGACCCAGTACTTC.

The V call is TRBV18, the J call TRBJ2-1; 7 bases map to TRBD1. Germline CDR1 reads KGHSH; CDR2 reads LQKENI. This CDR3 is built from 17 residues. The junction had 7 bases not matched to a gene; V was cut back by 0 bases and J by 2 bases. CDR3 sequence reads: CASSPPIGRGTYNEQFF. CDR3 coding DNA: TGTGCCAGCTCACCACCGATCGGCAGGGGGACCTACAATGAGCAGTTCTTC.

This clonotype has a handful of counts. This may stem from a read error, because a much larger clone lies one nucleotide away. The chain carries TRBV7-2 and TRBJ1-1; no reliable D call. Germline V gene data show CDR1 as SGHTA and CDR2 as FQGNSA. The CDR3 contains 14 residues. Trimming shortened V by 5 bases and J by 1 base, and 11 bases separated the two germline ends. CDR3 sequence (DNA): TGTGCCAGCAGCCATAGGACGGCGAACACTGAAGCTTTCTTT. Translating gives CASSHRTANTEAFF.

This clonotype was found many times. The gene calls are TRBV6-1 and TRBJ1-2; D call uncertain. The length of the CDR3 is 13 residues. The V and J ends lost 3 bases and 7 bases respectively, with 12 bases between them. Germline CDR1 MNHNS, CDR2 SASEGT. The CDR3 protein is CASSDGSSPGYTF. The CDR3 DNA reads as TGTGCCAGCAGTGATGGCAGTTCTCCTGGCTACACCTTC.

At least ten counts were recorded for this clonotype. The chain links TRBV28 to TRBJ1-1; D possibly corresponds to TRBD1 (5 bases). Per germline, CDR1 MDHEN and CDR2 SYDVKM. Trimming left V 8 bases short and J 1 base short, with 14 bases between. CDR3 length equals 14 residues. The CDR3 here is CASGSGTQNTEAFF. For the CDR3, the DNA is TGTGCCAGCGGGTCCGGGACCCAGAACACTGAAGCTTTCTTT.

This clonotype was counted a few times. The chain links TRBV7-2 to TRBJ1-1; D not certain. The CDR3 contains 16 residues. Trimming took off 5 bases at V and 7 bases at J, with 23 bases between the two ends. Germline V gives CDR1 SGHTA, CDR2 FQGNSA. The CDR3 coding sequence is TGTGCCAGCAGCCCCAGCGGCCCTTCTAGGTGGGGTGAAGCTTTCTTT. It translates to CASSPSGPSRWGEAFF.

This clonotype was seen ten or more times. V gene TRBV9 combines with J gene TRBJ2-3; maybe TRBD1 (6 bases). V was clipped by 0 bases and J by 4 bases, with 12 bases between them. Germline V gene lookup returns CDR1 SGDLS and CDR2 YYNGEE. CDR3 length: 15 amino acids. CDR3 protein: CASSVGGRPPDTQYF. For the CDR3, the DNA is TGTGCCAGCAGCGTAGGGGGGCGTCCACCAGATACGCAGTATTTT.

This clonotype was seen repeatedly, ten times or more. The chain combines TRBV27 with TRBJ1-2; 8 nucleotides align to TRBD1. J was trimmed by 7 bases and V by 3 bases; bases with no gene match: 4. The CDR3 has 13 residues. The germline V gene has CDR1 MNHEY and CDR2 SMNVEV (reference sequence). The CDR3 region has the DNA TGTGCCAGCAGTTTCCAGGGGGCGTTTGGCTACACCTTC. Amino acids: CASSFQGAFGYTF.

By sample share, this clonotype is medium-sized. The V and J genes are TRBV6-5 and TRBJ2-2; no definite D call. The V and J ends lost 4 bases and 7 bases respectively, with 4 bases between them. The germline CDR1 and CDR2 sequences are MNHEY and SVGAGI. This CDR3 is 11 amino acids long. The CDR3 sequence: CASSSVGELFF. Here the CDR3 DNA reads TGTGCCAGCAGTTCAGTCGGGGAGCTGTTTTTT.

This clonotype was picked up many times. V gene TRBV5-1 combines with J gene TRBJ2-1; 7 nucleotides match TRBD2. Germline lookup yields CDR1 SGHRS and CDR2 YFSETQ. J lost 16 bases, V lost 2 bases, and 12 bases had no gene match. This CDR3 contains 13 residues. CDR3 coding DNA: TGCGCCAGCAGCTTCGCTAATCGGGAGGAAAACTTCTTC. It specifies CASSFANREENFF.

This clonotype was detected ten times or more. J is TRBJ2-7 and V is TRBV7-6; maybe TRBD1 (6 bases). The germline V gene encodes CDR1 SGHVS and CDR2 FNYEAQ. V was clipped by 2 bases and J by 0 bases, with 11 bases between them. The CDR3 has 15 amino acids. CDR3 nucleotides: TGTGCCAGCAGCTTATCAGGGACAAACTCCTACGAGCAGTACTTC. It yields the protein CASSLSGTNSYEQYF.

This clonotype was counted many times. The chain links TRBV6-4 to TRBJ2-2, with 10 bases aligning to TRBD1. This CDR3 region has 19 residues. Germline assignment: CDR1 MRHNA and CDR2 SNTAGT. J gave up 4 bases and V 6 bases, and 17 bases lay outside the gene matches. The DNA for the CDR3 is TGTGCCAGCAGATCAACCGGGACAGGGGACCAAAGAGGCACCGGGGAGCTGTTTTTT. This translates into CASRSTGTGDQRGTGELFF.

This clonotype has ten or more counts. CDR3 DNA: TGTGCCAGCAGTTTGGGGATGCAAGAGACCCAGTACTTC. Translation gives CASSLGMQETQYF. V and J are TRBV12-3 or TRBV12-4 and TRBJ2-5; D is uncertain. Deletions cut 3 bases from V and 2 bases from J, with 7 bases between. The CDR3 consists of 13 residues.

This clonotype was seen ten or more times. This chain connects TRBV4-2 to TRBJ2-3; TRBD2 aligns across 11 bases. V was pared by 2 bases and J by 1 base, with 2 bases of the junction left unmatched. This CDR3 has 16 residues. Germline V lookup: CDR1 LGHNA, CDR2 YNFKEQ. Written as DNA, the CDR3 is TGTGCCAGCAGCCAACTACTAGCGGGGGGCACAGATACGCAGTATTTT. Its protein is CASSQLLAGGTDTQYF.

At least ten counts were recorded for this clonotype. V usage is TRBV5-1 and J usage is TRBJ2-7; 7 positions agree with TRBD1. With V trimmed by 2 bases and J by 3 bases, 2 bases remained unmatched. From germline, CDR1 is SGHRS and CDR2 YFSETQ. CDR3 length equals 13 residues. CDR3 sequence: CASSLGQVYEQYF. CDR3 DNA sequence: TGCGCCAGCAGCTTAGGACAGGTCTACGAGCAGTACTTC.

This chain joins TRBV6-5 and TRBJ2-7; no definite D call. Germline assignment: CDR1 MNHEY and CDR2 SVGAGI. CDR3 length equals 16 residues. V was cut by 0 bases and J by 6 bases, with 18 bases left in between. In nucleotides, the CDR3 is TGTGCCAGCAGTTACTCCACCCAGTACGCCTTCTCCGAGCAGTACTTC. Encoded protein: CASSYSTQYAFSEQYF.

This clonotype came up a few times. J is TRBJ1-6 and V is TRBV7-9; D might be TRBD1 (6 bases). V gave up 5 bases and J gave up 10 bases, with 15 bases separating them. CDR1 is SEHNR and CDR2 is FQNEAQ in the germline V gene (reference sequence). The CDR3 extends over 14 amino acids. The CDR3 DNA sequence: TGTGCCAGCAGCCATCAAGGGGGGGACTCACCCCTCCACTTT. Encoded protein: CASSHQGGDSPLHF.